The sequence of this T cell receptor (beta chain) was determined in a study of OX40 agonist ivuxolimab in advanced cancers. Study-level results: At 0.1 to 3.0 mg/kg, clonal expansion of CD4+ and CD8+ blood T cells had occurred by week 6.

Concerning this clone: Antigen unknown.

Measured with immunoSEQ multiplex PCR; TCRdb has only the in-frame clones, and not every one. This sample has over 55,000 clones, with 80% found just once. Per germline, CDR1 MDHEN and CDR2 SYDVKM. The junction had 11 bases not matched to a gene; V was cut back by 10 bases and J by 3 bases. This CDR3 spans 14 amino acids. The sequence was obtained from an adult with an advanced solid tumor such as melanoma, head and neck, liver or kidney cancer. Sequencing used CD4+ or CD8+ T cells sorted from blood, obtained in a trial of the OX40 agonist ivuxolimab. The V and J genes are TRBV28 and TRBJ2-7, with TRBD1 matching 8 bases. For the CDR3, the DNA is TGTGCCACCCGGGACAGGCAAAGCTTCTACGAGCAGTACGTC. Its translation: CATRDRQSFYEQYV.